The rows below give T cell receptor beta chains drawn from one sample of a study of blood T cells in healthy people across ages. One entry per CDR3 protein, called by TCRdb with MiXCR from the 5' RACE reads. The profile shows 600,000 to 900,000 distinct CDR3 sequences, around a quarter of them singletons. The data were also submitted as part of a second study, on T cells of mothers and their children.

Material: blood. These TCRs come from a boy aged 5-17 years in good health. CDR3s include the opening cysteine and the closing phenylalanine or tryptophan. D genes are given only for firm matches. Size tells how often a clone was seen (once, few, many) or the class of an expanded clone, and some rows leave it out.

j_gene: TRBJ1-3
d_gene: -
abundance: -
v_gene: TRBV3-1
CDR3aa: CASSNRDAKRPAGNTIYF
CDR3nt: TGTGCCAGCAGCAACCGGGACGCCAAAAGACCAGCTGGAAACACCATATATTTT

j_gene: TRBJ1-2
d_gene: -
abundance: once
v_gene: TRBV11-2
CDR3aa: CASSLDLTFYGYTF
CDR3nt: TGTGCCAGCAGCTTAGATCTTACGTTCTATGGCTACACCTTC

j_gene: TRBJ2-6
d_gene: -
abundance: -
v_gene: TRBV5-1
CDR3aa: CASSLTTGSGANVLTF
CDR3nt: TGCGCCAGCAGCCTAACTACAGGGTCTGGGGCCAACGTCCTGACTTTC

j_gene: TRBJ1-2
d_gene: -
abundance: -
v_gene: TRBV20-1
CDR3aa: CSARDAAGNGYTF
CDR3nt: TGCAGTGCTAGAGATGCGGCAGGGAATGGCTACACCTTC

j_gene: TRBJ2-7
d_gene: TRBD1
abundance: few
v_gene: TRBV29-1
CDR3aa: CSGSGTVAYEQYF
CDR3nt: TGCAGCGGATCCGGGACAGTCGCCTACGAGCAGTACTTC

j_gene: TRBJ2-5
d_gene: -
abundance: few
v_gene: TRBV9
CDR3aa: CASSVWGSSAETQYF
CDR3nt: TGTGCCAGCAGCGTTTGGGGCAGTTCAGCGGAGACCCAGTACTTC

j_gene: TRBJ1-1
d_gene: TRBD1
abundance: few
v_gene: TRBV20-1
CDR3aa: CSARDRAQGAWTEAFF
CDR3nt: TGCAGTGCTAGAGATAGAGCACAGGGGGCTTGGACTGAAGCTTTCTTT

j_gene: TRBJ2-5
d_gene: TRBD1
abundance: few
v_gene: TRBV7-2
CDR3aa: CASSADRLSETQYF
CDR3nt: TGTGCCAGCAGCGCGGACAGGTTGTCGGAGACCCAGTACTTC

j_gene: TRBJ2-7
d_gene: -
abundance: few
v_gene: TRBV6-1
CDR3aa: CASSDAQAVSYEQYF
CDR3nt: TGTGCCAGCAGTGACGCCCAGGCCGTCTCCTACGAGCAGTACTTC

j_gene: TRBJ1-2
d_gene: -
abundance: -
v_gene: TRBV20-1
CDR3aa: CSARDENGPHGYTF
CDR3nt: TGCAGTGCTAGAGATGAAAACGGTCCCCATGGCTACACCTTC

j_gene: TRBJ1-2
d_gene: -
abundance: -
v_gene: TRBV12-3/TRBV12-4
CDR3aa: CASSLTEIGAPKGGYTF
CDR3nt: TGTGCCAGCAGTCTGACTGAGATTGGAGCCCCGAAAGGCGGCTACACCTTC

j_gene: TRBJ1-4
d_gene: TRBD1
abundance: -
v_gene: TRBV7-9
CDR3aa: CASRPGDRGFNEKLFF
CDR3nt: TGTGCCAGCAGACCTGGGGACAGGGGATTTAATGAAAAACTGTTTTTT

j_gene: TRBJ1-1
d_gene: -
abundance: few
v_gene: TRBV5-1
CDR3aa: CASSLAGGREAEAFF
CDR3nt: TGCGCCAGCAGCTTGGCCGGGGGGCGCGAGGCTGAAGCTTTCTTT

j_gene: TRBJ2-5
d_gene: -
abundance: -
v_gene: TRBV10-2
CDR3aa: CASTKGNQETQYF
CDR3nt: TGCGCCAGCACGAAGGGGAACCAAGAGACCCAGTACTTC

j_gene: TRBJ2-1
d_gene: -
abundance: few
v_gene: TRBV29-1
CDR3aa: CSVEDPVERNEQFF
CDR3nt: TGCAGCGTTGAAGATCCGGTGGAGCGCAATGAGCAGTTCTTC

j_gene: TRBJ2-7
d_gene: TRBD1
abundance: few
v_gene: TRBV3-1
CDR3aa: CASSTRGRGLFYEQYF
CDR3nt: TGTGCCAGCAGCACCCGGGGCAGGGGGCTTTTCTACGAGCAGTACTTC

j_gene: TRBJ2-1
d_gene: TRBD1
abundance: few
v_gene: TRBV14
CDR3aa: CASGRRGQGGSNEQFF
CDR3nt: TGTGCCAGCGGCCGCAGGGGGCAGGGGGGTAGCAATGAGCAGTTCTTC

j_gene: TRBJ2-5
d_gene: -
abundance: -
v_gene: TRBV4-1
CDR3aa: CTSSRMGTEETQYF
CDR3nt: TGCACCAGCAGCCGGATGGGGACGGAAGAGACCCAGTACTTC

j_gene: TRBJ2-4
d_gene: -
abundance: few
v_gene: TRBV27
CDR3aa: CASSLGGYGKNIQYF
CDR3nt: TGTGCCAGCAGTTTGGGGGGTTACGGCAAAAACATTCAGTACTTC

j_gene: TRBJ1-4
d_gene: -
abundance: -
v_gene: TRBV5-1
CDR3aa: CASSLGTDTTNEKLFF
CDR3nt: TGCGCCAGCAGCTTGGGAACAGACACAACTAATGAAAAACTGTTTTTT

j_gene: TRBJ2-7
d_gene: TRBD1
abundance: once
v_gene: TRBV5-1
CDR3aa: CASSFGQGLLEQYF
CDR3nt: TGCGCCAGCAGCTTCGGACAGGGGTTACTCGAGCAGTACTTC

j_gene: TRBJ2-4
d_gene: -
abundance: -
v_gene: TRBV28
CDR3aa: CASSGALHLAKNIQYF
CDR3nt: TGTGCCAGCAGTGGCGCGCTCCATCTAGCCAAAAACATTCAGTACTTC

j_gene: TRBJ2-5
d_gene: -
abundance: few
v_gene: TRBV2
CDR3aa: CASSERQGGVF
CDR3nt: TGTGCCAGCAGTGAACGACAGGGAGGGGTCTTC

j_gene: TRBJ2-1
d_gene: -
abundance: few
v_gene: TRBV10-2
CDR3aa: CASSGGGYSYNEQFF
CDR3nt: TGCGCCAGCAGTGGAGGGGGATACTCCTACAATGAGCAGTTCTTC

j_gene: TRBJ2-5
d_gene: TRBD1
abundance: few
v_gene: TRBV12-3/TRBV12-4
CDR3aa: CASRADRGREETQYF
CDR3nt: TGTGCCAGCAGAGCGGACAGGGGGCGGGAAGAGACCCAGTACTTC

j_gene: TRBJ2-2
d_gene: -
abundance: -
v_gene: TRBV5-1
CDR3aa: CASSRQVNTGELFF
CDR3nt: TGCGCCAGCAGTCGGCAGGTGAACACCGGGGAGCTGTTTTTT

j_gene: TRBJ1-5
d_gene: -
abundance: once
v_gene: TRBV25-1
CDR3aa: CASRELDQPQHF
CDR3nt: TGTGCCAGCAGGGAATTAGATCAGCCCCAGCATTTT

j_gene: TRBJ2-7
d_gene: TRBD1
abundance: few
v_gene: TRBV20-1
CDR3aa: CSAVDRTALNEQYF
CDR3nt: TGCAGTGCCGTGGACAGGACTGCGCTAAACGAGCAGTACTTC

j_gene: TRBJ2-3
d_gene: -
abundance: few
v_gene: TRBV27
CDR3aa: CASSFFRTTSTDTQYF
CDR3nt: TGTGCCAGCAGTTTTTTTCGGACAACTAGCACAGATACGCAGTATTTT

j_gene: TRBJ1-4
d_gene: -
abundance: -
v_gene: TRBV10-3
CDR3aa: CAISEGGEKLFF
CDR3nt: TGTGCCATCAGTGAGGGAGGGGAAAAACTGTTTTTT

j_gene: TRBJ2-1
d_gene: -
abundance: few
v_gene: TRBV7-2
CDR3aa: CASSLITNGQFF
CDR3nt: TGTGCCAGCAGCTTAATAACCAATGGGCAGTTCTTC

j_gene: TRBJ2-3
d_gene: -
abundance: -
v_gene: TRBV6-1
CDR3aa: CASSDLAYTRTDTQYF
CDR3nt: TGTGCCAGCAGTGATCTCGCCTACACACGCACAGATACGCAGTATTTT

j_gene: TRBJ1-5
d_gene: TRBD1
abundance: few
v_gene: TRBV28
CDR3aa: CASLRDSPHQPQHF
CDR3nt: TGTGCCAGCCTACGGGACAGCCCGCATCAGCCCCAGCATTTT

j_gene: TRBJ1-4
d_gene: -
abundance: few
v_gene: TRBV6-5
CDR3aa: CASRHRTAEKLFF
CDR3nt: TGTGCCAGCAGGCACAGGACAGCAGAAAAACTGTTTTTT

j_gene: TRBJ2-2
d_gene: TRBD2
abundance: few
v_gene: TRBV29-1
CDR3aa: CSVRTSGTGELFF
CDR3nt: TGCAGCGTCCGGACTAGCGGGACCGGGGAGCTGTTTTTT

j_gene: TRBJ2-7
d_gene: -
abundance: -
v_gene: TRBV28
CDR3aa: CASGRKSYEQYF
CDR3nt: TGTGCCAGCGGACGGAAATCCTACGAGCAGTACTTC

j_gene: TRBJ2-7
d_gene: -
abundance: few
v_gene: TRBV27
CDR3aa: CASSLSPLAGSHEQYF
CDR3nt: TGTGCCAGCAGTTTATCGCCCCTAGCAGGGAGCCACGAGCAGTACTTC

j_gene: TRBJ1-1
d_gene: TRBD1
abundance: -
v_gene: TRBV14
CDR3aa: CASSQKTGTGSFMNTEAFF
CDR3nt: TGTGCCAGCAGCCAGAAGACCGGGACAGGGAGTTTCATGAACACTGAAGCTTTCTTT

j_gene: TRBJ2-5
d_gene: -
abundance: -
v_gene: TRBV5-4
CDR3aa: CASREIGGQETQYF
CDR3nt: TGTGCCAGCAGGGAGATCGGGGGACAAGAGACCCAGTACTTC

j_gene: TRBJ2-1
d_gene: -
abundance: -
v_gene: TRBV5-1
CDR3aa: CASSLGHRRENEQFF
CDR3nt: TGCGCCAGCAGCTTGGGGCATCGGAGGGAGAATGAGCAGTTCTTC

j_gene: TRBJ2-6
d_gene: -
abundance: -
v_gene: TRBV30
CDR3aa: CACLNLGSGANVLTF
CDR3nt: TGTGCCTGTCTTAACTTGGGCTCTGGGGCCAACGTCCTGACTTTC

j_gene: TRBJ2-7
d_gene: TRBD2
abundance: -
v_gene: TRBV2
CDR3aa: CASASGGITYEQYF
CDR3nt: TGTGCCAGCGCCTCCGGGGGGATAACCTACGAGCAGTACTTC

j_gene: TRBJ2-3
d_gene: TRBD1
abundance: -
v_gene: TRBV5-1
CDR3aa: CASSLADRGSTDTQYF
CDR3nt: TGCGCCAGCAGCTTGGCGGACAGGGGAAGCACAGATACGCAGTATTTT

j_gene: TRBJ2-1
d_gene: TRBD1
abundance: few
v_gene: TRBV6-5
CDR3aa: CASGIRDRVYNEQFF
CDR3nt: TGTGCCAGCGGAATCCGGGACAGGGTTTACAATGAGCAGTTCTTC

j_gene: TRBJ1-4
d_gene: TRBD1
abundance: few
v_gene: TRBV3-1
CDR3aa: CASSPGGSFEKLFF
CDR3nt: TGTGCCAGCAGTCCAGGGGGCTCCTTCGAAAAACTGTTTTTT